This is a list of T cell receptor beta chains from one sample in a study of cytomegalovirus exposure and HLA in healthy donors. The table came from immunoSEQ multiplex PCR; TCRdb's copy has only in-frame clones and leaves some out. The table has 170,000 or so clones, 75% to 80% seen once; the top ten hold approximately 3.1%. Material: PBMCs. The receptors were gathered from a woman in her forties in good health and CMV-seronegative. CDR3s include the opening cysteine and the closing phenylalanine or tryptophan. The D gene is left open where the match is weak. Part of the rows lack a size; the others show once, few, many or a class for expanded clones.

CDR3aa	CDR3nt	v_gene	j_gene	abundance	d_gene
CASSSGIFTGNEQFF	TGTGCCAGCAGCAGCGGGATATTCACGGGCAATGAGCAGTTCTTC	TRBV5-5	TRBJ2-1	NA	TRBD2
CASSLRWGGRGDLQPQHF	TGTGCCAGCAGTTTAAGATGGGGGGGGAGAGGAGACCTACAGCCCCAGCATTTT	TRBV28	TRBJ1-5	NA	NA
CASSPRTGQAEQYF	TGTGCCAGCTCACCTCGGACAGGGCAGGCCGAGCAGTACTTC	TRBV18	TRBJ2-7	few	TRBD1
CASSLKGTGKEPQHF	TGTGCCAGCAGCTTGAAGGGGACAGGGAAGGAGCCCCAGCATTTT	TRBV5-6	TRBJ1-5	once	TRBD1
CATADRGHTEAFF	TGTGCCACCGCGGACAGGGGTCACACTGAAGCTTTCTTT	TRBV19	TRBJ1-1	NA	TRBD1
CASSFMRTAQETQYF	TGTGCCAGCAGTTTTATGAGGACAGCGCAAGAGACCCAGTACTTC	TRBV28	TRBJ2-5	NA	NA
CASSLLEGATGELFF	TGCGCCAGCAGCTTGTTAGAGGGGGCTACCGGGGAGCTGTTTTTT	TRBV5-1	TRBJ2-2	once	TRBD1
CASSPGLWAGELFF	TGTGCCAGCAGCCCGGGACTATGGGCCGGGGAGCTGTTTTTT	TRBV6-5	TRBJ2-2	NA	TRBD2
CASHMQGSGELFF	TGTGCCAGCCACATGCAGGGATCCGGGGAGCTGTTTTTT	TRBV9	TRBJ2-2	NA	NA
CASSLVGDHYEQYF	TGTGCCAGCAGCTTGGTGGGAGACCACTACGAGCAGTACTTC	TRBV5-8	TRBJ2-7	NA	NA
CASSLAPTGPGGYTF	TGTGCCAGCAGCTTAGCCCCGACAGGTCCGGGCGGCTACACCTTC	TRBV7-2	TRBJ1-2	NA	NA
CASSVPGQPYEQYF	TGTGCCAGCAGCGTACCGGGACAGCCCTACGAGCAGTACTTC	TRBV7-9	TRBJ2-7	NA	TRBD1
CASSSAGGPEETQYF	TGTGCCAGCAGTTCAGCGGGGGGGCCGGAAGAGACCCAGTACTTC	TRBV11-2	TRBJ2-5	few	TRBD2
CATSLGSGLFSYEQYF	TGTGCCACCAGCCTCGGATCTGGGCTCTTCTCCTACGAGCAGTACTTC	TRBV15	TRBJ2-7	once	NA
CASSHLRQARSSYNSPLHF	TGCGCCAGCAGCCATCTAAGACAGGCGAGAAGCTCCTATAATTCACCCCTCCACTTT	TRBV4-1	TRBJ1-6	NA	NA
CASSPSPDSPSGEQYF	TGTGCCAGCAGCCCATCCCCGGACAGCCCTTCGGGGGAGCAGTACTTC	TRBV7-6	TRBJ2-7	NA	NA